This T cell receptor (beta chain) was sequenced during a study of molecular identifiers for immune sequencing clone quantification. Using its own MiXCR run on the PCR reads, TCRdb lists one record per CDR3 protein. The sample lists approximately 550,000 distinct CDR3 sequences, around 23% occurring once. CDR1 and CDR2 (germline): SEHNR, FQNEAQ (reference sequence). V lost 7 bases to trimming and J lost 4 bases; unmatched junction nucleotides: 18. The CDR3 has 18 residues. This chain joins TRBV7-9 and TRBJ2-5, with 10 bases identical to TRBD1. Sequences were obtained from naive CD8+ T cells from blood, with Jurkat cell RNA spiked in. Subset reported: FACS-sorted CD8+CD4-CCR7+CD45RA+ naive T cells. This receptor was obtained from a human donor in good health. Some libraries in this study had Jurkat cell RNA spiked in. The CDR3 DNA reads TGTGCCAGCAACCCGTCCTGGGACAGGGGCACCGGCCGAGAGACCCAGTACTTC. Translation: CASNPSWDRGTGRETQYF.